This T cell receptor beta chain was recovered during a study of T cells in Graves' hyperthyroidism and ophthalmopathy. Diagnostic decisions used clinical symptoms, serum thyroxine and TRAb, thyroid ultrasound and orbital computed tomography. Amplification yielded TCR beta CDR3 regions, with RNA transcripts as the source. Researchers ran a first-round RT-PCR on the TCR CDR3 using the HTBI primer set. From the multiplex PCR reads, TCRdb called clonotypes with MiXCR, one entry per CDR3 protein. The sample carries around 450,000 distinct CDR3 sequences, around a sixth recorded once. This CDR3 contains 20 residues. V gave up 5 bases and J gave up 0 bases; unmatched junction bases: 13. CDR1 and CDR2 from the germline V gene are SGHTA and FQGTGA. In this sample, this clonotype turned up a few times.

This TCR was recovered from a woman under 30 with Graves' hyperthyroidism. Sequencing input: blood. The J gene is TRBJ2-6, the V gene TRBV7-3; TRBD2 matches 10 bases. CDR3 nucleotide sequence: TGTGCCAGCAGCCCACGGTTGCGGGGACTAGCGTACTCTGGGGCCAACGTCCTGACTTTC. Translated: CASSPRLRGLAYSGANVLTF.